This T cell receptor beta chain was documented in a study of CD8+ T cells in alopecia areata. The CDR3 is 15 residues long. The germline CDR1 and CDR2 sequences are SQVTM and ANQGSEA. With 2 bases clipped from V and 0 bases from J, the junction kept 7 bases outside the gene matches. Once RNA had been extracted, it was reverse transcribed into cDNA to act as the sequencing template. TCRdb keeps only in-frame clones here, not all; method: immunoSEQ multiplex PCR. This table has more than 200,000 clones, roughly two thirds appearing once. The rearrangement uses TRBV29-1 and TRBJ2-7, with 7 bases fitting TRBD2. This receptor was obtained from a human donor with alopecia areata. Source: CD4+ T cells sorted from blood, taken at week 0. The CDR3 DNA sequence: TGCAGCGTTGAAAAACGGGCGGGGGTCTCCTACGAGCAGTACTTC. The encoded protein is CSVEKRAGVSYEQYF.